This passage covers 31 T cell receptor beta chains from one sample sequenced in a study of shared clonotypes between healthy human individuals. Naive CD8 cells were CD45RO-negative, positively selected for CCR7, excluding terminally differentiated effector memory CD45RA+ cells. Assay used: immunoSEQ multiplex PCR; TCRdb lists only in-frame clones, some missing. This table has about 1.9 million clones, about 93% appearing once. The source material was naive CD8+ T cells from PBMCs. The source is a man between 18 and 35 years old in good health. Some clones in this sample may be carry-over from other donors' samples.

Only one count was recorded for this clone. V gene TRBV5-1 combines with J gene TRBJ2-2; a weak D match, TRBD2 (6 bases). V shed 3 bases and J shed 4 bases, with 16 bases lying between them. Germline V gives CDR1 SGHRS, CDR2 YFSETQ. This CDR3 has 16 residues. The CDR3, as DNA: TGCGCCAGCAGCTCGATGACTAGAAGGGGCACCGGGGAGCTGTTTTTT. Translating gives CASSSMTRRGTGELFF.

The chain uses TRBV5-4 and TRBJ2-3, with TRBD2 as a possible D gene (5 bases). The CDR3 totals 15 residues. CDR1 is SGHNT and CDR2 is YYREEE in the germline V gene (reference sequence). The V gene lost 4 bases and the J gene lost 2 bases, with 14 bases spanning the gap. CDR3 protein: CASSPLGGYTDTQYF. As DNA, the CDR3 is TGTGCCAGCAGCCCTCTAGGAGGATACACAGATACGCAGTATTTT.

The J gene is TRBJ2-7, the V gene TRBV4-3; D may match TRBD1 or TRBD2 (5 bases each). CDR1 and CDR2 from the germline V gene are LGHNA and YSLEER. The ends were cut back, 11 bases at V and 9 bases at J, with 32 bases in the middle. This CDR3 has 16 residues. Here the CDR3 reads CARTRRRGLRVSPQYF. CDR3 nucleotides: TGCGCCCGCACTAGGCGCCGGGGCCTGAGGGTTTCTCCGCAGTACTTC.

The chain uses TRBV7-8 and TRBJ2-5; D is possibly TRBD1 (5 bases). Germline CDR1 SGHVS, CDR2 FQNEAQ. The CDR3 extends over 14 amino acids. V gave up 6 bases and J gave up 1 base, with 12 bases separating them. The CDR3 nucleotides are TGTGCCAGCAGACCCGTCAGGGTCCAAGAGACCCAGTACTTC. This gives the protein CASRPVRVQETQYF. The whole variable domain, filled in from reference TRBV7-8 and TRBJ2-5, reads GAGVSQSPRYKVAKRGQDVALRCDPISGHVSLFWYQQALGQGPEFLTYFQNEAQLDKSGLPSDRFFAERPEGSVSTLKIQRTQQEDSAVYLCASRPVRVQETQYFGPGTRLLVL.

The rearrangement joins TRBV28 to TRBJ1-5; D is unresolved. Germline loops: CDR1 MDHEN, CDR2 SYDVKM. Trimming took 3 bases from V and 3 from J, leaving 9 bases between them. This CDR3 is built from 14 residues. The CDR3 here is CASSFIGFNQPQHF. The CDR3 region has the DNA TGTGCCAGCAGTTTCATAGGATTCAATCAGCCCCAGCATTTT.

The chain is built from TRBV7-9 and TRBJ2-3; D possibly corresponds to TRBD2 (5 bases). Germline V CDR1 and CDR2: SEHNR, FQNEAQ (reference sequence). This CDR3 comprises 17 residues. V was shortened by 3 bases and J by 2 bases, with 18 bases between the two germline ends. The CDR3 here is CASSFDRDPQYTDTQYF. DNA for the CDR3: TGTGCCAGCAGCTTTGACCGGGATCCACAATACACAGATACGCAGTATTTT.

The chain couples TRBV7-6 to TRBJ2-2; perhaps D is TRBD1 or TRBD2 (5 bases each). The CDR3 is made up of 16 amino acids. CDR1 and CDR2 (germline): SGHVS, FNYEAQ. Trimming stripped 5 bases from V and 4 bases from J, with 17 bases between. The CDR3 sequence is CASSPYPGAGTGELFF. CDR3 in DNA: TGTGCCAGCAGCCCCTATCCCGGGGCGGGCACCGGGGAGCTGTTTTTT. Filled out from reference TRBV7-6 and TRBJ2-2, the complete variable domain reads GAGVSQSPRYKVTKRGQDVALRCDPISGHVSLYWYRQALGQGPEFLTYFNYEAQQDKSGLPNDRFSAERPEGSISTLTIQRTEQRDSAMYRCASSPYPGAGTGELFFGEGSRLTVL.

The chain is built from TRBV5-4 and TRBJ2-7; 9 bases align to TRBD2. The CDR3 is 13 residues long. V was clipped by 5 bases and J by 2 bases; unmatched bases: 2. CDR1 is SGHNT and CDR2 is YYREEE in the germline V gene (reference sequence). This CDR3 is CASRSSGAYEQYF. The CDR3 nucleotides are TGTGCCAGCAGGTCTAGCGGGGCCTACGAGCAGTACTTC.

The chain links TRBV28 to TRBJ2-3; weak D call: TRBD2 (5 bases). CDR1 and CDR2 from the germline V gene are MDHEN and SYDVKM. The germline V and J ends were trimmed by 5 bases and 4 bases, with 16 bases remaining between them. The length of the CDR3 is 15 residues. For the CDR3, the DNA is TGTGCCAGCAGTCCCGGACTGGCCCACGCAGATACGCAGTATTTT. Translated, it gives CASSPGLAHADTQYF.

This chain links TRBV28 with TRBJ2-5, with 7 bases that match TRBD2. The CDR3 runs 14 residues. The germline gives CDR1 MDHEN, CDR2 SYDVKM. V trimming: 5 bases; J trimming: 4 bases; junction bases outside the gene matches: 7. CDR3 sequence reads: CASSTTTSRETQYF. As DNA, the CDR3 is TGTGCCAGCAGTACCACGACTAGCCGAGAGACCCAGTACTTC.

Regarding this clone: The sample has other DNA sequences that encode this CDR3 too. This chain connects TRBV27 to TRBJ1-5; D not resolved. The CDR3 length is 14 residues. Germline V gene sequence: CDR1 MNHEY, CDR2 SMNVEV (reference sequence). The V gene lost 2 bases and the J gene lost 0 bases, with 5 bases spanning the gap. Written as DNA, the CDR3 is TGTGCCAGCAGTTTACGGTATAGCAATCAGCCCCAGCATTTT. Translation gives CASSLRYSNQPQHF.

The chain recombines TRBV1 with TRBJ2-1; the listed D gene, TRBD2, was not tested against the DNA. TRBV1 is listed as a pseudogene. The CDR3 loop spans 18 amino acids. Here the CDR3 reads CTSSHRSTGLAGGDEQFF. CDR3 in DNA: TGCACCAGCAGCCATCGGTCGACCGGACTAGCGGGAGGTGATGAGCAGTTCTTC.

This clone was seen a single time. The V and J genes are TRBV6-5 and TRBJ1-2; D uncertain. Germline lookup yields CDR1 MNHEY and CDR2 SVGAGI. The V end lost 6 bases, the J end lost 3 bases, and 11 bases lay between the germline ends. This CDR3 comprises 13 residues. CDR3 nucleotide sequence: TGTGCCAGCAGCACCCGGGGATACTATGGCTACACCTTC. Translation: CASSTRGYYGYTF.

V gene TRBV5-6 combines with J gene TRBJ2-7, with 8 bases aligning to TRBD2. The CDR3 runs 13 residues. The V segment lost 3 bases and the J segment 7 bases; nucleotides outside the gene matches: 6. Germline V gene data show CDR1 as SGHDT and CDR2 as YYEEEE. The CDR3 nucleotides are TGTGCCAGCAGCTCCGGGACTAGGAGGGAGCAGTACTTC. Its translation is CASSSGTRREQYF.

This sequence joins TRBV7-9 and TRBJ1-2; D not certain. The CDR3 covers 12 residues. Germline V lookup: CDR1 SEHNR, CDR2 FQNEAQ (reference sequence). The V and J ends lost 5 bases and 8 bases respectively, with 12 bases between them. The CDR3 reads CASSHDTVGYTF. The DNA of the CDR3 is TGTGCCAGCAGCCACGATACGGTGGGCTACACCTTC.

The chain joins TRBV27 to TRBJ2-7; possibly TRBD1 or TRBD2 for D (5 bases each). The germline gives CDR1 MNHEY, CDR2 SMNVEV (reference sequence). This CDR3 is 14 amino acids long. Trimming took 7 bases from V and 0 from J, leaving 13 bases between them. The CDR3 nucleotides read TGTGCCAGCACCTTAGGTGGGGGCTCCTACGAGCAGTACTTC. This sequence encodes CASTLGGGSYEQYF.

This chain joins TRBV28 and TRBJ1-1; possibly TRBD1 for D (6 bases). Germline V gene data show CDR1 as MDHEN and CDR2 as SYDVKM. The germline V and J ends were trimmed by 8 bases and 4 bases, with 17 bases remaining between them. This CDR3 contains 14 residues. CDR3 sequence: CASQDFLTGTEAFF. CDR3 DNA: TGTGCCAGCCAGGACTTTCTGACAGGCACTGAAGCTTTCTTT.

The V gene is TRBV27, the J gene TRBJ2-1; no firm D call. The CDR3 is made up of 12 amino acids. Trimming shortened V by 5 bases and J by 8 bases, and 10 bases separated the two germline ends. Germline assignment: CDR1 MNHEY and CDR2 SMNVEV (reference sequence). The CDR3 is CASSPSAYEQFF. The CDR3 DNA reads TGTGCCAGCAGTCCCTCCGCCTATGAGCAGTTCTTC.

V is TRBV7-2 and J is TRBJ2-7; 10 bases line up with TRBD2. The CDR3 contains 14 residues. Germline V gene lookup returns CDR1 SGHTA and CDR2 FQGNSA. The J segment lost 5 bases and the V segment lost 2 bases, leaving 3 bases of the junction unmatched. For the CDR3, the DNA is TGTGCCAGCAGCTTACTAGCGGGAGTCCACGAGCAGTACTTC. Its protein product is CASSLLAGVHEQYF.

About this clone: Other DNA sequences from this sample encode an identical CDR3 as well. V gene TRBV27 combines with J gene TRBJ2-7, with D possibly being TRBD1 (6 bases). The CDR3 length is 13 residues. Trimming stripped 3 bases from V and 1 base from J, with 7 bases between. The V gene's germline CDR1 is MNHEY and CDR2 SMNVEV (reference sequence). DNA of the CDR3: TGTGCCAGCAGTTTTCAGGGGTCCTACGAGCAGTACTTC. Translation: CASSFQGSYEQYF.

As concerns this clone: Other DNA sequences in the same sample also yield this CDR3. The chain employs TRBV27 and TRBJ1-1; 7 nucleotides line up with TRBD1. Unmatched junction bases numbered 2, after V lost 3 bases and J lost 4 bases. The length of the CDR3 is 13 residues. CDR1 and CDR2 (germline): MNHEY, SMNVEV (reference sequence). The CDR3 sequence is CASSFSGGTEAFF. The CDR3 DNA reads as TGTGCCAGCAGTTTCTCAGGGGGCACTGAAGCTTTCTTT.

J is TRBJ1-2 and V is TRBV28; the D gene is possibly TRBD1 (6 bases). The CDR3 is 16 amino acids. Per the germline V gene, CDR1 is MDHEN and CDR2 is SYDVKM. Trimming shortened V by 1 base and J by 0 bases, and 12 bases separated the two germline ends. DNA for the CDR3: TGTGCCAGCAGTTTATCCGTGGGGGGGCCTAACTATGGCTACACCTTC. Translated, it gives CASSLSVGGPNYGYTF.

The chain employs TRBV2 and TRBJ2-7; D is ambiguous. This CDR3 contains 15 residues. Germline V lookup: CDR1 SNHLY, CDR2 FYNNEI. V lost 5 bases and J lost 6, with 20 bases in between. The CDR3 is CASSTTSSYFGEQYF. The CDR3 DNA is TGTGCCAGCAGTACCACGAGTTCCTACTTCGGCGAGCAGTACTTC.

This chain joins TRBV23-1 and TRBJ2-5; D is ambiguous. TRBV23-1 is an open reading frame, and its role is uncertain. The CDR3 sequence is 15 residues long. Trimming took off 1 base at V and 6 bases at J, with 15 bases between the two ends. Here the CDR3 reads CASSQYAFHEQTQYF. The CDR3 nucleotides are TGCGCCAGCAGTCAATATGCTTTTCATGAGCAGACCCAGTACTTC.

The chain has TRBV15 and TRBJ1-5; 8 bases map to TRBD1. This CDR3 contains 16 residues. The ends lost 4 bases at V and 3 bases at J; junction bases unmatched: 8. Germline V gene lookup returns CDR1 LNHNV and CDR2 YYDKDF (reference sequence). This chain's CDR3 is CATSTTLDRDNQPQHF. Written as DNA, the CDR3 is TGTGCCACCAGCACAACCTTGGACAGGGACAATCAGCCCCAGCATTTT.

As to this clone: Germline is not matched at one junction end, which may reflect a read error. V and J are TRBV27 and TRBJ2-3; TRBD2 might be the D (5 bases). Germline V gene sequence: CDR1 MNHEY, CDR2 SMNVEV (reference sequence). CDR3 size: 16 residues. The CDR3 DNA is TGTGCCAGCAGTTTATCGGGGTTGGCTAGCAAAGATACGCAGTATTTT. This translates into CASSLSGLASKDTQYF.

The chain combines TRBV28 with TRBJ2-7; D call uncertain. The V gene's germline CDR1 is MDHEN and CDR2 SYDVKM. Deletions cut 3 bases from V and 6 bases from J, with 18 bases between. The length of the CDR3 is 15 residues. Here the CDR3 reads CASSFPAGPGGEQYF. The CDR3 DNA reads as TGTGCCAGCAGTTTCCCCGCCGGCCCGGGCGGCGAGCAGTACTTC. Looking up the rest from reference TRBV28 and TRBJ2-7 gives the full variable domain: DVKVTQSSRYLVKRTGEKVFLECVQDMDHENMFWYRQDPGLGLRLIYFSYDVKMKEKGDIPEGYSVSREKKERFSLILESASTNQTSMYLCASSFPAGPGGEQYFGPGTRLTVT.

This clone appeared a single time. This sequence joins TRBV28 and TRBJ2-5, with 12 nucleotides matching TRBD1. The J call may not be correct, given that the DNA end is closer to TRBJ2-7. The germline CDR1 and CDR2 sequences are MDHEN and SYDVKM. CDR3 length: 15 residues. The CDR3 reads CASRFRDRGQYEQYF. CDR3 sequence (DNA): TGTGCCAGCAGATTCCGGGACAGGGGGCAATACGAGCAGTACTTC.

The rearrangement joins TRBV6-6 to TRBJ1-4; a possible D gene is TRBD1 (5 bases). The CDR3 totals 11 residues. Deletions cut 8 bases from V and 8 bases from J, with 9 bases between. In germline, CDR1 is MNHNY, CDR2 SVGAGI (reference sequence). The CDR3 sequence is CASGGGEKLFF. CDR3 nucleotides: TGTGCCAGCGGTGGGGGGGAAAAACTGTTTTTT.

The chain carries TRBV14 and TRBJ2-7; TRBD1 matches 7 bases. The V segment lost 0 bases and the J segment 5 bases; nucleotides outside the gene matches: 7. Germline lookup yields CDR1 SGHDN and CDR2 FVKESK. There are 15 residues in the CDR3. CDR3 sequence reads: CASSQDATGTHEQYF. The CDR3 nucleotides are TGTGCCAGCAGCCAAGACGCGACAGGGACCCACGAGCAGTACTTC.

Comment on this clone: This sample includes further DNA sequences coding for the same CDR3. The gene calls are TRBV27 and TRBJ2-7; 7 positions agree with TRBD1. This CDR3 has 15 residues. V gave up 3 bases and J gave up 0 bases; unmatched junction bases: 5. Germline-derived CDR1 and CDR2 are MNHEY and SMNVEV (reference sequence). CDR3 bases: TGTGCCAGCAGTTTGTCCGCAGGGGGCTCCTACGAGCAGTACTTC. As protein: CASSLSAGGSYEQYF.